A single sample gave rise to the 22 T cell receptor beta chains below, sequenced in a study of neurological immune-mediated disorders. TCRdb independently ran MiXCR on the 5' RACE reads; one entry per CDR3 protein. The sample carries roughly 120,000 distinct CDR3 sequences, about 3.2% recorded once. Sequenced input: PBMCs. The receptor source for this set is a woman in her twenties or thirties with multiple sclerosis.

DNA for the CDR3: TGCAGTGCTAGAAGGGGGGTTTGGACAGATACGCAGTATTTT. Translating it yields CSARRGVWTDTQYF. The V call is TRBV20-1, the J call TRBJ2-3; D might be TRBD1 or TRBD2, each matching 6 bases. Trimming took off 2 bases at V and 3 bases at J, with 12 bases between the two ends. The CDR3 totals 14 residues. The germline V gene has CDR1 DFQATT and CDR2 SNEGSKA (reference sequence).

There are many counts of this clonotype. CDR3 in DNA: TGTGCCAGCAGCTCGGGGACAGGGATAGGCGGTCAGCCCCAGCATTTT. Translation: CASSSGTGIGGQPQHF. The rearrangement joins TRBV7-2 to TRBJ1-5; 9 bases are shared with TRBD1. The CDR3 runs to 16 residues. Germline V CDR1 and CDR2: SGHTA, FQGNSA. J was trimmed by 6 bases and V by 4 bases; bases with no gene match: 10.

This clonotype was seen ten or more times. The DNA of the CDR3 is TGTGCCAGCAGCCAAACCTGGGGACTAGCGGGGATCTACGAGCAGTACTTC. This sequence encodes CASSQTWGLAGIYEQYF. The gene calls are TRBV3-1 and TRBJ2-7; TRBD2 aligns across 13 bases. CDR3 length equals 17 residues. Trimming at V came to 2 bases and at J to 3 bases, leaving 7 bases not matched to a gene. In germline, CDR1 is LGHDT, CDR2 YNNKEL (reference sequence).

The sample holds many counts of this clonotype. The rearrangement links TRBV13 to TRBJ2-1, with 11 bases lining up with TRBD2. This CDR3 region has 15 residues. The J segment lost 6 bases and the V segment lost 5 bases, leaving 6 bases of the junction unmatched. The germline CDR1 and CDR2 sequences are PRHDT and FYEKMQ (reference sequence). CDR3 sequence: CASSGSGRGVNEQFF. CDR3 in DNA: TGTGCCAGCAGCGGTAGCGGGAGGGGAGTCAATGAGCAGTTCTTC.

This clonotype was seen at least ten times. The chain combines TRBV29-1 with TRBJ2-1, with D uncertain. Germline CDR1 and CDR2: SQVTM and ANQGSEA. This CDR3 comprises 11 residues. Trimming took 3 bases from V and 4 from J, leaving 4 bases between them. In DNA form, the CDR3 reads TGCAGCGTTGAGGTTTACAATGAGCAGTTCTTC. It encodes CSVEVYNEQFF.

The sample holds many counts of this clonotype. The chain combines TRBV6-6 with TRBJ2-3; 7 positions agree with TRBD2. V lost 4 bases and J lost 4; bases outside the gene matches: 8. Germline CDR1 MNHNY, CDR2 SVGAGI (reference sequence). The CDR3 length is 15 residues. The CDR3: CASSLNGGDPDTQYF. In DNA form, the CDR3 reads TGTGCCAGCAGTTTAAATGGGGGGGACCCAGATACGCAGTATTTT.

J is TRBJ2-4 and V is TRBV5-1, with D tentatively TRBD1 (6 bases). From germline, CDR1 is SGHRS and CDR2 YFSETQ. V lost 0 bases to trimming and J lost 4 bases, with 11 bases between them. CDR3 length: 15 residues. CDR3 bases: TGCGCCAGCAGCTTGGGACAGAGGGGGAAAAACATTCAGTACTTC. Its translation is CASSLGQRGKNIQYF.

This clonotype has at least ten counts. The gene calls are TRBV5-1 and TRBJ1-2; TRBD1 is a possible D gene (5 bases). The length of the CDR3 is 15 residues. CDR1 is SGHRS and CDR2 is YFSETQ in the germline V gene. With 0 bases removed from V and 4 bases from J, the gap between germline ends came to 13 bases. CDR3 in amino acids: CASSLDGDAGYGYTF. The CDR3 DNA reads TGCGCCAGCAGCTTGGACGGGGACGCGGGCTATGGCTACACCTTC.

This clonotype was seen at least ten times. The chain is built from TRBV3-1 and TRBJ1-2; D is unclear. Germline CDR1 LGHDT, CDR2 YNNKEL (reference sequence). The CDR3 consists of 13 residues. Trimming stripped 6 bases from V and 4 bases from J, with 12 bases between. The CDR3 here is CASSPGASYGYTF. CDR3 coding DNA: TGTGCCAGCAGTCCGGGAGCCTCCTATGGCTACACCTTC.

In this sample, this clonotype turned up many times. The chain recombines TRBV20-1 with TRBJ2-1, with 10 bases identical to TRBD2. The germline V gene has CDR1 DFQATT and CDR2 SNEGSKA (reference sequence). Unmatched junction bases numbered 2, after V lost 4 bases and J lost 8 bases. CDR3 size: 12 residues. The CDR3: CSAISGRDEQFF. Written as DNA, the CDR3 is TGCAGTGCTATCAGCGGGAGGGATGAGCAGTTCTTC.

There are many counts of this clonotype. The CDR3, as DNA: TGCGCCAGCAGCCAACCCCGCTCTGGAAACACCATATATTTT. It codes for CASSQPRSGNTIYF. This sequence joins TRBV4-1 and TRBJ1-3; D gene unclear. The germline V gene encodes CDR1 MGHRA and CDR2 YSYEKL. Trimming took 2 bases from V and 0 from J, leaving 5 bases between them. The CDR3 is made up of 14 amino acids.

This clonotype was detected many times. V is TRBV7-2 and J is TRBJ2-5; possible D gene TRBD2, 5 bases. Per the germline V gene, CDR1 is SGHTA and CDR2 is FQGNSA. The CDR3 totals 13 residues. V was clipped by 5 bases and J by 3 bases, with 10 bases between them. The chain's CDR3 is CASSTGVKETQYF. For the CDR3, the DNA is TGTGCCAGCAGCACCGGGGTGAAAGAGACCCAGTACTTC.

This clonotype appeared many times. The chain uses TRBV28 and TRBJ1-2; the D is unclear. Germline loops: CDR1 MDHEN, CDR2 SYDVKM. V was trimmed by 3 bases and J by 4 bases, leaving 12 bases between them. CDR3 length: 14 amino acids. This chain's CDR3 is CASSFPQGPYGYTF. CDR3 bases: TGTGCCAGCAGTTTCCCACAAGGACCCTATGGCTACACCTTC.

The rearrangement joins TRBV10-3 to TRBJ2-5; 7 bases line up with TRBD1. The CDR3 runs 17 residues. V shed 2 bases, J shed 3 bases, and the junction held 12 bases outside the gene matches. From germline, CDR1 is ENHRY and CDR2 SYGVKD. The CDR3 nucleotides are TGTGCCATCAGTGAGGCCTGGTTGGGGACAGCAAAAGAGACCCAGTACTTC. This translates into CAISEAWLGTAKETQYF.

The table lists this clonotype with many counts. The chain combines TRBV12-3 or TRBV12-4 with TRBJ1-5; D is unclear. This CDR3 is 12 amino acids long. V lost 7 bases to trimming and J lost 7 bases, with 11 bases between them. The CDR3 DNA reads as TGTGCCAGCACCCAGGCCGAACAGCCCCAGCATTTT. As protein: CASTQAEQPQHF.

This clonotype has a count of ten or more. The rearrangement links TRBV5-1 to TRBJ2-2; possible D gene TRBD2, 6 bases. Per germline, CDR1 SGHRS and CDR2 YFSETQ. Deletions cut 2 bases from V and 4 bases from J, with 15 bases between. This CDR3 comprises 16 residues. The CDR3 DNA follows: TGCGCCAGCAGCTTCGGGGGTGCAGGGAGCACCGGGGAGCTGTTTTTT. It codes for CASSFGGAGSTGELFF.

This clonotype appeared many times. This chain connects TRBV10-3 to TRBJ1-1; 7 nucleotides line up with TRBD1. In germline, CDR1 is ENHRY, CDR2 SYGVKD. The CDR3 loop spans 13 amino acids. V shed 6 bases and J 1 base; nucleotides not matched to a gene: 2. The CDR3 loop reads CAISRDRNTEAFF. Written as DNA, the CDR3 is TGTGCCATCAGCCGGGACAGGAACACTGAAGCTTTCTTT.

Ten or more counts support this clonotype. This chain connects TRBV4-1 to TRBJ1-2; the match to TRBD1 covers 9 bases. With 0 bases clipped from V and 5 bases from J, the junction kept 4 bases outside the gene matches. This CDR3 comprises 15 residues. From germline, CDR1 is MGHRA and CDR2 YSYEKL. The CDR3 reads CASSQEDRGGYGYTF. The CDR3 DNA follows: TGCGCCAGCAGCCAAGAGGACAGGGGCGGTTATGGCTACACCTTC.

This clonotype was seen only a few times. This chain joins TRBV29-1 and TRBJ2-2; TRBD2 agrees at 7 bases. V lost 1 base to trimming and J lost 3 bases; unmatched junction nucleotides: 11. The CDR3 length is 17 residues. The germline V gene has CDR1 SQVTM and CDR2 ANQGSEA. The CDR3 region has the DNA TGCAGCGTTGAAGTCGGTGGGGAGGGTTTCGACACCGGGGAGCTGTTTTTT. This codes for CSVEVGGEGFDTGELFF.

In this sample, this clonotype turned up many times. V is TRBV7-2 and J is TRBJ1-2; D gene unclear. The CDR3 runs to 12 residues. Germline CDR1 and CDR2: SGHTA and FQGNSA. The V end was cut by 1 base, the J end by 8 bases, with 8 bases between. The CDR3 protein is CASSLGFEGYTF. The CDR3 coding sequence is TGTGCCAGCAGCTTAGGATTTGAAGGCTACACCTTC.

This clonotype was observed many times. The chain joins TRBV20-1 to TRBJ2-1, with 10 positions matching TRBD2. The CDR3 sequence is 16 residues long. The J segment lost 9 bases and the V segment lost 0 bases, leaving 11 bases of the junction unmatched. Germline V lookup: CDR1 DFQATT, CDR2 SNEGSKA (reference sequence). The CDR3 loop is CSARDWLAGEEGEQFF. The CDR3, as DNA: TGCAGTGCTAGAGATTGGCTAGCGGGAGAGGAGGGTGAGCAGTTCTTC.

This clonotype turned up a few times. J is TRBJ1-2 and V is TRBV6-5; perhaps TRBD1 as D (6 bases). The CDR3 has 15 residues. Germline CDR1 is MNHEY and CDR2 is SVGAGI. V gave up 6 bases and J gave up 0 bases, with 14 bases separating them. The CDR3 DNA reads as TGTGCCAGCAGCATGTTGGGGGCAGCTAACTATGGCTACACCTTC. As protein: CASSMLGAANYGYTF.